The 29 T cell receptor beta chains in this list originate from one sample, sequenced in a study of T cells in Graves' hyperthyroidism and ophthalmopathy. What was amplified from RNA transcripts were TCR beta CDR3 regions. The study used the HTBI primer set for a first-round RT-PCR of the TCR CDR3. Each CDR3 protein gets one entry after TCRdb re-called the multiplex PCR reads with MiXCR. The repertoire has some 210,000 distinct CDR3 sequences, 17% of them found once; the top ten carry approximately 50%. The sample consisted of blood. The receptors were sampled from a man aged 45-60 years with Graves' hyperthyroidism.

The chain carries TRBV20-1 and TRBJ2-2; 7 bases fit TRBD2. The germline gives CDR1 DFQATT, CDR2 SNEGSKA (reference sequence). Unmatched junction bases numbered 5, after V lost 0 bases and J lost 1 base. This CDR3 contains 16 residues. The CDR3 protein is CSARDLKRENTGELFF. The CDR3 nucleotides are TGCAGTGCTAGAGATCTTAAGCGGGAGAACACCGGGGAGCTGTTTTTT.

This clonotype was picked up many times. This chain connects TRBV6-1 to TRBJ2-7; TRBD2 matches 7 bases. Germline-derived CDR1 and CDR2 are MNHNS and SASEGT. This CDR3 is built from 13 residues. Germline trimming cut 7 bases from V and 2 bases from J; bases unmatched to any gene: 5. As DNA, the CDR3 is TGTGCCAGCACTGCGCGGGAGACCTACGAGCAGTACTTC. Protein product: CASTARETYEQYF.

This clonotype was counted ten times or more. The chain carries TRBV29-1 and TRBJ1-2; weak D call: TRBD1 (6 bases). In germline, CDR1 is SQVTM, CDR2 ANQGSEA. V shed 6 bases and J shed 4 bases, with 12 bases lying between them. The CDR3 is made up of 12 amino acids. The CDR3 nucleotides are TGCAGCGTGGGAGGACAGCTCTATGGCTACACCTTC. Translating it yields CSVGGQLYGYTF.

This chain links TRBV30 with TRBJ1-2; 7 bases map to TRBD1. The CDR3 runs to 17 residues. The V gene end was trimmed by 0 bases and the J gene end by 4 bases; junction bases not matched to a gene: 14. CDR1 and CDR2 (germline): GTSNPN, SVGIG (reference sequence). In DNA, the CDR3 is TGTGCCTGGAGTGTAGATCCCACAGGGGATACGAGCTATGGCTACACCTTC. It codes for CAWSVDPTGDTSYGYTF.

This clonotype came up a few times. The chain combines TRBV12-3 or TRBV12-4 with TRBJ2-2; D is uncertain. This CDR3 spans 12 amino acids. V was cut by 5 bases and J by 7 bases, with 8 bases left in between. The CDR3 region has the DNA TGTGCCAGCAGTCTTCCTATCGGGGAGCTGTTTTTT. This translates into CASSLPIGELFF.

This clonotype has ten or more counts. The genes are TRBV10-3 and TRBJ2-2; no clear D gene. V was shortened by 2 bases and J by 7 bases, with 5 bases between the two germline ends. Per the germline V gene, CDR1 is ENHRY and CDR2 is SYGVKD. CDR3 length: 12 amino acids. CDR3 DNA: TGTGCCATCAGTGAGGGGGACGGGGAGCTGTTTTTT. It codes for CAISEGDGELFF.

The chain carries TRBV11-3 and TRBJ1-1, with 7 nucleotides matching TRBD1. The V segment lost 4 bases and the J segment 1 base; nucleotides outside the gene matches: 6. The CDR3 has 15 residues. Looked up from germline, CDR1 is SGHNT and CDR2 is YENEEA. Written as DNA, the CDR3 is TGTGCCAGCAGCTCTACAGGGGCGGGGAACACTGAAGCTTTCTTT. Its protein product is CASSSTGAGNTEAFF. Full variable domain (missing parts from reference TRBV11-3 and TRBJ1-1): EAGVVQSPRYKIIEKKQPVAFWCNPISGHNTLYWYLQNLGQGPELLIRYENEEAVDDSQLPKDRFSAERLKGVDSTLKIQPAELGDSAVYLCASSSTGAGNTEAFFGQGTRLTVV.

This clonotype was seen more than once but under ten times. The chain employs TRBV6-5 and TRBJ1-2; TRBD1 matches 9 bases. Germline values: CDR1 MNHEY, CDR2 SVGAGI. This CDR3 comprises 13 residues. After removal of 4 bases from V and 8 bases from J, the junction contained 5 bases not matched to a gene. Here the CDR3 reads CASSSDRGRGYTF. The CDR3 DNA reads TGTGCCAGCAGTTCGGACAGGGGACGGGGCTACACCTTC.

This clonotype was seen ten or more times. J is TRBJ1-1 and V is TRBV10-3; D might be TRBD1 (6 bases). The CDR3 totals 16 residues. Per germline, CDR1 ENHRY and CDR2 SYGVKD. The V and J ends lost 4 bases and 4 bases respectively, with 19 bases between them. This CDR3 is CAISASTGARTTEAFF. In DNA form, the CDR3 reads TGTGCCATCAGTGCCTCAACGGGGGCGCGAACCACTGAAGCTTTCTTT.

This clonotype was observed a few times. DNA of the CDR3: TGTGCCAGCAGTGGAAAACTACGGAGGGTCGGAGAGCAGTACTTC. It is translated as CASSGKLRRVGEQYF. This chain joins TRBV28 and TRBJ2-7, with D possibly matching TRBD2 (6 bases). The CDR3 consists of 15 residues. V was clipped by 5 bases and J by 7 bases, with 21 bases between them. Germline V gene sequence: CDR1 MDHEN, CDR2 SYDVKM.

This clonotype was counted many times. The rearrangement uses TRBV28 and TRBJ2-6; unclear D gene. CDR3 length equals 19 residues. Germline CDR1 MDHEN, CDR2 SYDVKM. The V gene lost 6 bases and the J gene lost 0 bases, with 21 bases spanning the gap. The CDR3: CASSPPGDLLSSGANVLTF. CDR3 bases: TGTGCCAGCAGCCCCCCAGGTGACTTATTGTCCTCTGGGGCCAACGTCCTGACTTTC.

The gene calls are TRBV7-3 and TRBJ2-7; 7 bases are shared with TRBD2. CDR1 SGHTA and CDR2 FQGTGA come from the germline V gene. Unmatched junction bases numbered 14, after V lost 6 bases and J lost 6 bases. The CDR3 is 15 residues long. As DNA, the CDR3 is TGTGCCAGCAGTCCCGCGGCCGGGGGGTTTGGCGAGCAGTACTTC. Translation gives CASSPAAGGFGEQYF. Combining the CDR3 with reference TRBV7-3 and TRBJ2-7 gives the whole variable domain GAGVSQTPSNKVTEKGKYVELRCDPISGHTALYWYRQSLGQGPEFLIYFQGTGAADDSGLPNDRFFAVRPEGSVSTLKIQRTERGDSAVYLCASSPAAGGFGEQYFGPGTRLTVT.

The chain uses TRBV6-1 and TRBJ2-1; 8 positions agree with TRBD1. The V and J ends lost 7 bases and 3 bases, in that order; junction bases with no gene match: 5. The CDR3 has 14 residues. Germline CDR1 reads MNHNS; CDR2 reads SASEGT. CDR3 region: CASNRQGNYNEQFF. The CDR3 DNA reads TGTGCCAGCAATCGACAGGGGAACTACAATGAGCAGTTCTTC.

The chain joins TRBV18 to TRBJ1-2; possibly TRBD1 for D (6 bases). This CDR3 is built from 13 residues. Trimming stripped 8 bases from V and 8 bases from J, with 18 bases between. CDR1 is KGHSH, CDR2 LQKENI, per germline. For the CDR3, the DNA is TGTGCCAGCACCTTCAACGACGGGACAGGCTACACCTTC. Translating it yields CASTFNDGTGYTF.

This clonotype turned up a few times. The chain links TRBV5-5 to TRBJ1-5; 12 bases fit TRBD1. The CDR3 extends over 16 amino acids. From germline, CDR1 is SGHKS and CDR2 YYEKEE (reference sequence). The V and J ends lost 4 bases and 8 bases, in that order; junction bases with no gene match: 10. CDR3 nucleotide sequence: TGTGCCAGCAGCCTCGGGACAGGGGGCCCCGCGAAGCCCCAGCATTTT. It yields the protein CASSLGTGGPAKPQHF. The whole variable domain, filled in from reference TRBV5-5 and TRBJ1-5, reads DAGVTQSPTHLIKTRGQQVTLRCSPISGHKSVSWYQQVLGQGPQFIFQYYEKEERGRGNFPDRFSARQFPNYSSELNVNALLLGDSALYLCASSLGTGGPAKPQHFGDGTRLSIL.

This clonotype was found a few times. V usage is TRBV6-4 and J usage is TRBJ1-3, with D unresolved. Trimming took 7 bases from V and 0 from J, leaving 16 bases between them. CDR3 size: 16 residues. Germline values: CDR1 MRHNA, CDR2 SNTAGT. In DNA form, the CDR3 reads TGTGCCAGCACCACACTTGCCGGTTTCTCTGGAAACACCATATATTTT. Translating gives CASTTLAGFSGNTIYF.

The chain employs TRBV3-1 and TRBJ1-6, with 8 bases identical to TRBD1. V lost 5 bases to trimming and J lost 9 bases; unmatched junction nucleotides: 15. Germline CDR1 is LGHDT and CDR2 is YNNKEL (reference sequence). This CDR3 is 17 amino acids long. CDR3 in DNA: TGTGCCAGCAGCTGGAAGGCGCCGACAGGGGACGGTTCACCCCTCCACTTT. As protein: CASSWKAPTGDGSPLHF.

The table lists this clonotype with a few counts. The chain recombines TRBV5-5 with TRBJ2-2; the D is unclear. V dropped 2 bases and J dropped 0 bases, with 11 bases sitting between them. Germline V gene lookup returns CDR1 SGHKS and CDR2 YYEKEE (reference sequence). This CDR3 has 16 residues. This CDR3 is CASSFLDFANTGELFF. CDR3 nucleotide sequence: TGTGCCAGCAGCTTCCTAGACTTCGCGAACACCGGGGAGCTGTTTTTT.

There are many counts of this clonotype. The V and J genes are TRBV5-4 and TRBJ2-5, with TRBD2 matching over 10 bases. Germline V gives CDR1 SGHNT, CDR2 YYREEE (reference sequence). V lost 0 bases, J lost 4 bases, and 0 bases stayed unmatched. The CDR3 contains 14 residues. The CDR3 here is CASSLGLAGETQYF. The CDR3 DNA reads TGTGCCAGCAGCTTGGGACTAGCGGGAGAGACCCAGTACTTC.

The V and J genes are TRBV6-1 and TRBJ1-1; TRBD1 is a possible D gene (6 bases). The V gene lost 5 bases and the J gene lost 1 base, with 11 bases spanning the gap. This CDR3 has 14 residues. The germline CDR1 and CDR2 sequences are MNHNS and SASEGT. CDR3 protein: CASSWGHRNTEAFF. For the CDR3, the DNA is TGTGCCAGCAGTTGGGGACATAGGAACACTGAAGCTTTCTTT.

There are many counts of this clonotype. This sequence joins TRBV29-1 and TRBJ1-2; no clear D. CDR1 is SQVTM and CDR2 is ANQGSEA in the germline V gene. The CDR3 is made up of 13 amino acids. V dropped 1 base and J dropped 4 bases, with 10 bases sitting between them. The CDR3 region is CSVEGGTSYGYTF. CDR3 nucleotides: TGCAGCGTTGAAGGAGGAACTTCCTATGGCTACACCTTC.

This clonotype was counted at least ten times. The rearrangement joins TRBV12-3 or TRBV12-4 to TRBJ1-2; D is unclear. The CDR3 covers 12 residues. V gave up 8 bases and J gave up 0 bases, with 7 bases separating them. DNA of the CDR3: TGTGCCAGCGGATACTCTAACTATGGCTACACCTTC. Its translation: CASGYSNYGYTF.

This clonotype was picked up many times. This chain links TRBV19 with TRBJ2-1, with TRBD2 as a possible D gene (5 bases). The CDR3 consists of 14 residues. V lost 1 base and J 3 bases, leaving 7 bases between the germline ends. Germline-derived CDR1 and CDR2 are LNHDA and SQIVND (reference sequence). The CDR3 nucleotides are TGTGCCAGTAGTATAGCTAGCAGCTACAATGAGCAGTTCTTC. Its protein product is CASSIASSYNEQFF.

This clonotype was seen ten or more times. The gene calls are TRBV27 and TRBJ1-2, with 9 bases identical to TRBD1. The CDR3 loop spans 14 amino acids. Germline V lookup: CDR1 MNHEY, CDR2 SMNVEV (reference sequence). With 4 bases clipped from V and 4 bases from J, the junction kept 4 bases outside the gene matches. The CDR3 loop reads CASSSPGQGYGYTF. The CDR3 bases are TGTGCCAGCAGTTCGCCGGGACAGGGCTATGGCTACACCTTC.

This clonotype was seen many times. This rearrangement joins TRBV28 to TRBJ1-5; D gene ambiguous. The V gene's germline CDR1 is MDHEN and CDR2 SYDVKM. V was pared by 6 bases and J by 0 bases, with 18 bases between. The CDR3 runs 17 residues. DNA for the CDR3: TGTGCCAGCAGCCCAAGAGGGTTGGGAAATAGCAATCAGCCCCAGCATTTT. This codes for CASSPRGLGNSNQPQHF.

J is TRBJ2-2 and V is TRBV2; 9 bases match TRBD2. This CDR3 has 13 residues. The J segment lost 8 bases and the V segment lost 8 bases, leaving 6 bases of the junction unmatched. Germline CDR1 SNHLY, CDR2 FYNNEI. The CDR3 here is CASAGGPSGELFF. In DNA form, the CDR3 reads TGTGCCAGCGCGGGAGGGCCTTCTGGGGAGCTGTTTTTT.

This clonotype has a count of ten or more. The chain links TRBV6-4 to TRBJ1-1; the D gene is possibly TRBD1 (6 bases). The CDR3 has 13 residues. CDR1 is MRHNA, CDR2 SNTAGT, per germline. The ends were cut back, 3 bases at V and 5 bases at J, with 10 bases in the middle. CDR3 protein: CASSEARGTEAFF. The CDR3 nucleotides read TGTGCCAGCAGTGAGGCTAGGGGGACTGAAGCTTTCTTT.

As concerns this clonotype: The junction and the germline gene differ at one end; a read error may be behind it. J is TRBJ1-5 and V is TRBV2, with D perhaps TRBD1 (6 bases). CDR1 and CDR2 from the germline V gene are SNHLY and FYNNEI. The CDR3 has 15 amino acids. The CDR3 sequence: CAGSGQPNGNQPQHF. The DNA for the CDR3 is TGTGCCGGCAGTGGACAGCCGAATGGCAATCAGCCCCAGCATTTT.

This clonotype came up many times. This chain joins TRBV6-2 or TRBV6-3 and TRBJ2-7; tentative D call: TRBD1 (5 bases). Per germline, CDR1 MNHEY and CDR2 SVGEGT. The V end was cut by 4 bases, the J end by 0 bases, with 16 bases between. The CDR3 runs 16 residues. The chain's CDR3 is CASSSGRSDISYEQYF. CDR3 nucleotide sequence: TGTGCCAGCAGTTCTGGTAGGTCGGACATCTCCTACGAGCAGTACTTC.